This TCR beta chain was identified in a study of T cell repertoires in cytomegalovirus infection. On the study more broadly: Well-studied HLA-B-restricted epitopes and recently identified HLA-C-restricted epitopes of CMV were both used in the study. An indication of both CMV infection and matching HLA type came from public TCR beta signatures.

Worth noting for this clonotype: Its antigen is undetermined.

The CDR3 extends over 16 amino acids. Trimming removed 4 bases from V and 0 bases from J; junction bases left unmatched: 4. TCRdb reprocessed the reads via MiXCR and lists one record per CDR3 protein. This table holds 900,000 to 950,000 distinct CDR3 sequences, 31% found once. Findings of the study overall: Within the response measured ex vivo, HLA-C-restricted CMV-specific TCR beta clonotypes were dominant. People with CMV and the relevant HLA were identified by cumulative public TCR beta family frequency.

The receptor comes from a human donor in good health (CMV status not recorded). Some clones in this sample may be carry-over from other donors' samples. The V gene is TRBV12-3 or TRBV12-4, the J gene TRBJ2-1; TRBD2 agrees at 9 bases. The sample here was cultured CD8+ T cells from PBMCs, taken from culture after CMV antigen stimulation. Written as DNA, the CDR3 is TGTGCCAGCAGTTGGGTAGCGGGGGCCTCCTACAATGAGCAGTTCTTC. This gives the protein CASSWVAGASYNEQFF.